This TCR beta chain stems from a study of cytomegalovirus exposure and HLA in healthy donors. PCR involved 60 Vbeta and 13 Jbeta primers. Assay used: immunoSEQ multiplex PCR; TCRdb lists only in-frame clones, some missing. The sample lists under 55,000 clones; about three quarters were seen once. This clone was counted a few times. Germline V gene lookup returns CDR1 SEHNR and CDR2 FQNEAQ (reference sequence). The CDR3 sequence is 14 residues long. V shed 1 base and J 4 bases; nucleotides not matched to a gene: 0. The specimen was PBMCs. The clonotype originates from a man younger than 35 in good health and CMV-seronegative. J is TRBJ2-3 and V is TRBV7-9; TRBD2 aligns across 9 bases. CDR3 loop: CASSLVAGADTQYF. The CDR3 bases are TGTGCCAGCAGCTTAGTAGCGGGAGCAGATACGCAGTATTTT.